These T cell receptor beta chains were read from a single sample in a study of cytomegalovirus exposure and HLA in healthy donors. Sequenced by immunoSEQ multiplex PCR; TCRdb stores in-frame clones only, minus some. Among 55,000 to 65,000 clones listed, approximately 80% were seen once. Sequencing was carried out using PBMCs. These receptors all come from a human donor in good health. CDR3s include the opening cysteine and the closing phenylalanine or tryptophan. The order of the fields is D gene, V gene, clone size, J gene, CDR3 DNA, CDR3 protein. A D gene is named only where the DNA matches it firmly. Size values are once, few and many counts, or a class for expanded clones, and some rows have none.

>TRBD1|TRBV27|once|TRBJ2-1
TGTGCCAGCAGGAACAGGGGTTTTGGGGATGAGCAGTTCTTC
CASRNRGFGDEQFF
>TRBD1|TRBV10-3|.|TRBJ1-1
TGTGCCATCAGGGCTCCCGGGACAGGGGTCCAGGGCACTGAAGCTTTCTTT
CAIRAPGTGVQGTEAFF
>.|TRBV7-8|.|TRBJ2-7
TGTGCCAGCAGCCCGACCCGCGGGGCCCCTTACGAGCAGTACTTC
CASSPTRGAPYEQYF
>.|TRBV7-2|.|TRBJ1-3
TGTGCCAGCAGCGTGGGACTTGGAAACACCATATATTTT
CASSVGLGNTIYF
>TRBD2|TRBV4-3|.|TRBJ2-5
TGCGCCAGCAGCCAAGAAGGACTAGCGAGTGAGACCCAGTACTTC
CASSQEGLASETQYF
>.|TRBV19|.|TRBJ1-3
TGTGCCAGTAGCCAAACCAGGGATCTCCCGAACACCATATATTTT
CASSQTRDLPNTIYF
>.|TRBV18|.|TRBJ2-3
TGTGCCAGCTCACCGAGCGGAACAGATACGCAGTATTTT
CASSPSGTDTQYF
>.|TRBV9|.|TRBJ2-7
TGTGCCAGCAGCGTAGAACAGGGTTACGAGCAGTACTTC
CASSVEQGYEQYF
>TRBD1|TRBV7-3|.|TRBJ1-2
TGTGCCAGCAGCTTAGGACAGGGGGATGGCTACACCTTC
CASSLGQGDGYTF
>.|TRBV4-3|.|TRBJ2-3
TGCGCCAGCAGCCAAGATGGGCCTAGCACAGATACGCAGTATTTT
CASSQDGPSTDTQYF
>TRBD2|TRBV5-4|.|TRBJ2-1
TGTGCCAGCAGCTTACTTCAAGGACTAGCCAATGAGCAGTTCTTC
CASSLLQGLANEQFF
>.|TRBV7-6|few|TRBJ2-5
TGTGCCAGCAGCTCGTCAGGAGAGACCCAGTACTTC
CASSSSGETQYF
>.|TRBV6-4|.|TRBJ2-3
TGTGCCAGCAGTCGCGGGGACACAGATACGCAGTATTTT
CASSRGDTDTQYF
>.|TRBV5-1|.|TRBJ2-2
TGCGCCAGCAGCAAAAGTAGCGGAGACACCGGGGAGCTGTTTTTT
CASSKSSGDTGELFF
>TRBD1|TRBV19|.|TRBJ1-5
TGTGCCAGTAGCGGGACAGGGGGAAGAGGTCAGCCCCAGCATTTT
CASSGTGGRGQPQHF
>TRBD2|TRBV7-3|.|TRBJ2-1
TGTGCCAGCAGCGGGACTAGCGGGAGGTGGGGTGAGCAGTTCTTC
CASSGTSGRWGEQFF
>TRBD1|TRBV2|.|TRBJ1-1
TGTGCCAGCAGCGGAAGGGACAGGGGGTTGAACACTGAAGCTTTCTTT
CASSGRDRGLNTEAFF
>.|TRBV28|.|TRBJ2-2
TGTGCCAGCAGTTGGGGCAGGGCGAACACCGGGGAGCTGTTTTTT
CASSWGRANTGELFF
>.|TRBV30|.|TRBJ1-3
TGTGCCTGGAGTGCGGGAGGTCTTGGAAACACCATATATTTT
CAWSAGGLGNTIYF
>TRBD2|TRBV9|.|TRBJ2-3
TGTGCCAGCAGCGTAGCCAGCGGGGGGGCTAGCACAGATACGCAGTATTTT
CASSVASGGASTDTQYF
>.|TRBV7-3|.|TRBJ2-1
TGTGCCAGCAGCCCCGGGGGTCTCACCTACAATGAGCAGTTCTTC
CASSPGGLTYNEQFF
>TRBD2|TRBV11-2|.|TRBJ2-7
TGTGCCAGCAGCTTAGTTCCGGGACTACTCTACGAGCAGTACTTC
CASSLVPGLLYEQYF
>.|TRBV19|once|TRBJ2-1
TGTGCCAGTAAGGGGTTTCTGGACAATGAGCAGTTCTTC
CASKGFLDNEQFF
>TRBD2|TRBV6-7|medium-sized|TRBJ2-1
TGTGCCAGCAGTCCTGAGCGGGAGTATCCAGATTGTGAGCAGTTCTTC
CASSPEREYPDCEQFF
>.|TRBV7-2|.|TRBJ2-3
TGTGCCAGCAGTTTGTCCCCAGGGTTCACAGATACGCAGTATTTT
CASSLSPGFTDTQYF
>.|TRBV5-1|once|TRBJ2-1
TGCGCCAGCAGCTTGTGGACTAAACCCTACAATGAGCAGTTCTTC
CASSLWTKPYNEQFF
>.|TRBV7-9|.|TRBJ2-1
TGTGCCAGCAGCGGGGGCGGGGGCTACAATGAGCAGTTCTTC
CASSGGGGYNEQFF
>TRBD1|TRBV19|.|TRBJ1-5
TGTGCCAGTAGTCGACAGGGGAATGGCAATCAGCCCCAGCATTTT
CASSRQGNGNQPQHF
>TRBD2|TRBV5-6|.|TRBJ2-7
TGTGCCAGCAGCCGGGGGGACTACGAGCAGTACTTC
CASSRGDYEQYF
>TRBD2|TRBV28|.|TRBJ2-1
TGTGCCAGCAGGGGAGCGGGAGGGGCCCATGAGCAGTTCTTC
CASRGAGGAHEQFF
>TRBD1|TRBV18|.|TRBJ2-5
TGTGCCAGCTCACCACAGGGACAGGGGGTCGGAGAGACCCAGTACTTC
CASSPQGQGVGETQYF
>.|TRBV7-8|once|TRBJ1-5
TGTGCCAGCAGCCCCGACTGGGAGGATCAGCCCCAGCATTTT
CASSPDWEDQPQHF
>TRBD2|TRBV27|.|TRBJ2-1
TGTGCCAGCAGTTGGCTAGCGGGAGACAATGAGCAGTTCTTC
CASSWLAGDNEQFF
>.|TRBV5-1|.|TRBJ1-2
TGCGCCAGCAGCGCCACAGCAGGATCGCATAACTATGGCTACACCTTC
CASSATAGSHNYGYTF
>.|TRBV4-3|.|TRBJ1-3
TGCGCCAGCAGCCAAGAGCCCCAGGGTTGGTCTGGAAACACCATATATTTT
CASSQEPQGWSGNTIYF
>TRBD2|TRBV4-3|.|TRBJ2-3
TGCGCCAGCAGCCAAATAGCGGGAGGGCGAACAGATACGCAGTATTTT
CASSQIAGGRTDTQYF
>.|TRBV19|.|TRBJ1-3
TGTGCCAGTAGTTATTCCTCTGGAAACACCATATATTTT
CASSYSSGNTIYF
>.|TRBV6-1|.|TRBJ1-4
TGTGCCAGCAGTGATATTTCAACTAATGAAAAACTGTTTTTT
CASSDISTNEKLFF
>.|TRBV7-9|.|TRBJ2-7
TGTGCCAGCAGCCGGTCTTACAACGCAGCAGGGGTCGACGAGCAGTACTTC
CASSRSYNAAGVDEQYF
>TRBD2|TRBV5-1|.|TRBJ2-3
TGCGCCAGCAGCCAGGGTCAGGTGGGACTAGCGGGGACAGATACGCAGTATTTT
CASSQGQVGLAGTDTQYF
>TRBD1|TRBV28|.|TRBJ2-7
TGTGCCAGCAGTTACAGGGGGCCGCGGGAGCAGTACTTC
CASSYRGPREQYF
>.|TRBV19|once|TRBJ1-1
TGTGCCAGTAGTATGACAGTAGTAGCCACTGAAGCTTTCTTT
CASSMTVVATEAFF
>TRBD1|TRBV10-3|.|TRBJ2-7
TGTGCCATCAGTGAAGTCTCCGACAGGGGACTTACCTACGAGCAGTACTTC
CAISEVSDRGLTYEQYF
>TRBD2|TRBV11-2|.|TRBJ2-1
TGTGCCAGCAGCCCATTAGCGGGTGCGGAATACAATGAGCAGTTCTTC
CASSPLAGAEYNEQFF
>.|TRBV28|.|TRBJ1-2
TGTGCCAGCAGTATAAACAGTTCTGGCTACACCTTC
CASSINSSGYTF
>.|TRBV30|.|TRBJ1-5
TGTGCCTGGAACGGAGGGGTCAATCAGCCCCAGCATTTT
CAWNGGVNQPQHF
>.|TRBV19|.|TRBJ1-4
TGTGCCAGTGGACGGGGGTATGGAACTAATGAAAAACTGTTTTTT
CASGRGYGTNEKLFF
>TRBD1|TRBV2|.|TRBJ1-4
TGTGCCAGCCTGAAATCGGGACAGGGGAATGAAAAACTGTTTTTT
CASLKSGQGNEKLFF
>.|TRBV7-9|.|TRBJ1-1
TGTGCCAGCAGTTACAGGACGGCCAGAAACACTGAAGCTTTCTTT
CASSYRTARNTEAFF
>.|TRBV5-4|.|TRBJ2-3
TGTGCCAGCAGCTTGGACGGGAGATTTGGAGATACGCAGTATTTT
CASSLDGRFGDTQYF